The present entry profiles one TCR beta chain with its context. Its antigen is as yet unknown. These data are taken from a study of a mutant IDH1 vaccine in newly diagnosed glioma. Overall study context: The start of vaccination came 4-6 weeks after radiotherapy alone, or with temozolomide cycles. Averaging 40.4 years of age, treated patients were about 60% male and approximately 38% female. Most patients had radiochemotherapy with temozolomide before enrollment; others had one alone. Study conclusions and caveats: Top peripheral T cell clonotype shifts appeared unrelated to pseudoprogression.

The CDR3 is 15 amino acids. The V gene end was trimmed by 5 bases and the J gene end by 6 bases; junction bases not matched to a gene: 12. From germline, CDR1 is SGHAT and CDR2 FQNNGV. TCRdb keeps only in-frame clones here, not all; method: immunoSEQ multiplex PCR. The repertoire holds about 60,000 clones, with approximately 84% as singletons. Time point here: week 11, during vaccination. Each dose delivered 300 ug of mutant IDH1 20-mer peptide subcutaneously with imiquimod. This sequence was found in a woman between 50 and 59 years old with glioma. The rearrangement uses TRBV11-2 and TRBJ1-2, with 7 bases aligning to TRBD1. Specimen: PBMCs, collected from a glioma patient whose treatment included an IDH1 peptide vaccine. CDR3 amino acids: CASSPLTGKGDGYTF. CDR3 bases: TGTGCCAGCAGCCCCCTGACAGGGAAGGGCGATGGCTACACCTTC.